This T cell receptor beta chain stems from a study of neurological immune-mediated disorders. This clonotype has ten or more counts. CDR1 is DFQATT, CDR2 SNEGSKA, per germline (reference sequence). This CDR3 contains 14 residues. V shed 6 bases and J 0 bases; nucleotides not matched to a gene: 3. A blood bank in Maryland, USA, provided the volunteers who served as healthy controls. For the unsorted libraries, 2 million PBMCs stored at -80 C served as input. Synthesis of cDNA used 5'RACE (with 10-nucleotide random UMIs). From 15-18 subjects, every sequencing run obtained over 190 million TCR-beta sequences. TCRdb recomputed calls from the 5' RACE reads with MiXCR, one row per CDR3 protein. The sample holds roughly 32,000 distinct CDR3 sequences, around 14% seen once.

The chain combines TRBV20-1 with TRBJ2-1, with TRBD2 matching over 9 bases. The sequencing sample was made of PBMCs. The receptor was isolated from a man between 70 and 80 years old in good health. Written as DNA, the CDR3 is TGCAGTGCCCTGCGGGGGGGCTCCTACAATGAGCAGTTCTTC. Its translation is CSALRGGSYNEQFF.